A single sample gave rise to the 26 T cell receptor beta chains below, sequenced in a study of cytomegalovirus exposure and HLA in healthy donors. A multiplex PCR was run with 60 Vbeta primers and 13 Jbeta primers. The table came from immunoSEQ multiplex PCR; TCRdb's copy has only in-frame clones and leaves some out. The sample has 200,000 to 250,000 clones, about 72% seen once. Sequencing used PBMCs. The receptor set was obtained from a male donor in good health and CMV-seronegative.

The rearrangement joins TRBV5-6 to TRBJ2-7; 9 nucleotides agree with TRBD1. Germline V gene lookup returns CDR1 SGHDT and CDR2 YYEEEE. J was trimmed by 5 bases and V by 0 bases; bases with no gene match: 3. The CDR3 extends over 14 amino acids. The CDR3 loop reads CASSLVGTGNEQYF. The CDR3 DNA reads TGTGCCAGCAGCTTGGTTGGGACAGGGAACGAGCAGTACTTC.

This rearrangement joins TRBV7-2 to TRBJ2-2, with D unresolved. Germline V gives CDR1 SGHTA, CDR2 FQGNSA. V lost 5 bases to trimming and J lost 5 bases, with 15 bases between them. The length of the CDR3 is 15 residues. The CDR3 reads CASSHRVGVTGELFF. CDR3 bases: TGTGCCAGCAGCCATCGGGTGGGTGTAACCGGGGAGCTGTTTTTT.

This clone was observed a single time. This rearrangement joins TRBV19 to TRBJ1-1; D might be TRBD1 (5 bases). CDR1 is LNHDA, CDR2 SQIVND, per germline (reference sequence). This CDR3 has 15 residues. The V end lost 5 bases, the J end lost 4 bases, and 17 bases lay between the germline ends. The CDR3 region has the DNA TGTGCCAGTAGTGTTTTCGGGGGGGTTGGCACTGAAGCTTTCTTT. This encodes CASSVFGGVGTEAFF.

CDR3 sequence: CASSGIGTGGGGYTF. In DNA form, the CDR3 reads TGTGCCAGTAGTGGAATCGGGACAGGGGGCGGTGGCTACACCTTC. The chain employs TRBV19 and TRBJ1-2; 12 bases are a match to TRBD1. The length of the CDR3 is 15 residues. Germline assignment: CDR1 LNHDA and CDR2 SQIVND (reference sequence). After removal of 5 bases from V and 7 bases from J, the junction contained 8 bases not matched to a gene.

The chain uses TRBV11-1 and TRBJ2-3, with 10 nucleotides matching TRBD2. The CDR3 runs to 16 residues. With 3 bases clipped from V and 3 bases from J, the junction kept 6 bases outside the gene matches. Germline assignment: CDR1 SGHAT and CDR2 FQDESV (reference sequence). The CDR3 DNA reads TGTGCCAGCAGCTTGGGAGCTAGCGGGAGAACAGATACGCAGTATTTT. This translates into CASSLGASGRTDTQYF. Full variable domain (remainder filled in from reference TRBV11-1 and TRBJ2-3): EAEVAQSPRYKITEKSQAVAFWCDPISGHATLYWYRQILGQGPELLVQFQDESVVDDSQLPKDRFSAERLKGVDSTLKIQPAELGDSAMYLCASSLGASGRTDTQYFGPGTRLTVL.

This chain connects TRBV30 to TRBJ2-1; 7 nucleotides agree with TRBD2. CDR3 length: 17 amino acids. Trimming took 3 bases from V and 0 from J; bases not matched to a gene: 11. In germline, CDR1 is GTSNPN, CDR2 SVGIG (reference sequence). CDR3 nucleotide sequence: TGTGCCTGGAGGGGCGGGAGCGGAAGAAGCTCCTACAATGAGCAGTTCTTC. Protein sequence: CAWRGGSGRSSYNEQFF.

This chain joins TRBV5-1 and TRBJ2-1, with 14 positions matching TRBD2. Germline V gives CDR1 SGHRS, CDR2 YFSETQ. The junction had 10 bases not matched to a gene; V was cut back by 4 bases and J by 7 bases. There are 17 residues in the CDR3. The CDR3 region is CASSPGTSGRLDNEQFF. The DNA of the CDR3 is TGCGCCAGCAGCCCCGGGACTAGCGGGAGACTGGATAATGAGCAGTTCTTC.

The chain recombines TRBV5-1 with TRBJ2-2; 12 bases align to TRBD1. This CDR3 region has 17 residues. The ends lost 7 bases at V and 0 bases at J; junction bases unmatched: 7. Germline lookup yields CDR1 SGHRS and CDR2 YFSETQ. CDR3 loop: CASGWDRGRTNTGELFF. As DNA, the CDR3 is TGCGCCAGCGGTTGGGACAGGGGGCGGACGAACACCGGGGAGCTGTTTTTT.

Of note for this clone: The same CDR3 also results from other DNA sequences found in this sample. This rearrangement joins TRBV6-6 to TRBJ2-7, with D perhaps matching TRBD1 (6 bases). The germline CDR1 and CDR2 sequences are MNHNY and SVGAGI (reference sequence). The CDR3 totals 14 residues. Trimming cost V 6 bases and J 4 bases, with 16 bases left between them. The CDR3 DNA reads as TGTGCCAGCAGAACGACGGGACAAACTTACGAGCAGTACTTC. Residues: CASRTTGQTYEQYF.

The chain recombines TRBV11-2 with TRBJ2-1; weak D call: TRBD2 (5 bases). The V end lost 5 bases, the J end lost 12 bases, and 23 bases lay between the germline ends. This CDR3 has 15 residues. CDR1 and CDR2 from the germline V gene are SGHAT and FQNNGV. CDR3 sequence reads: CASSPRTGKTRTQFF. The CDR3 nucleotides read TGTGCCAGCAGCCCAAGGACCGGGAAAACTAGGACGCAGTTCTTC.

The chain joins TRBV5-4 to TRBJ1-1; weak D call: TRBD1 (6 bases). Between the trimmed V and J ends, which lost 0 bases and 0 bases, there was a span of 9 bases. CDR1 and CDR2 (germline): SGHNT, YYREEE (reference sequence). The CDR3 covers 15 residues. CDR3 DNA sequence: TGTGCCAGCAGCTTGGCACAGGGCATGAACACTGAAGCTTTCTTT. This sequence encodes CASSLAQGMNTEAFF.

This chain joins TRBV30 and TRBJ2-3; no clear D gene. CDR1 and CDR2 (germline): GTSNPN, SVGIG (reference sequence). V was shortened by 2 bases and J by 3 bases, with 6 bases between the two germline ends. This CDR3 is 12 amino acids long. The CDR3 sequence is CAWSLLTDTQYF. The CDR3 region has the DNA TGTGCCTGGAGTCTCTTAACAGATACGCAGTATTTT.

V is TRBV5-1 and J is TRBJ1-3, with D unclear. The germline gives CDR1 SGHRS, CDR2 YFSETQ. Trimming took 0 bases from V and 3 from J, leaving 10 bases between them. This CDR3 has 15 amino acids. The CDR3, as DNA: TGCGCCAGCAGCTTGGTGGCAGGCCGTGGAAACACCATATATTTT. It codes for CASSLVAGRGNTIYF.

The genes are TRBV28 and TRBJ2-5, with D perhaps matching TRBD2 (5 bases). V was pared by 4 bases and J by 3 bases, with 9 bases between. The CDR3 extends over 13 amino acids. CDR1 is MDHEN and CDR2 is SYDVKM in the germline V gene. CDR3 protein: CASSYGVEETQYF. The CDR3 nucleotides read TGTGCCAGCAGTTACGGGGTAGAAGAGACCCAGTACTTC.

V and J are TRBV28 and TRBJ2-1; 7 bases line up with TRBD2. With 6 bases clipped from V and 4 bases from J, the junction kept 9 bases outside the gene matches. In germline, CDR1 is MDHEN, CDR2 SYDVKM. This CDR3 has 15 residues. CDR3 protein: CASSPSGVAYNEQFF. The CDR3 coding sequence is TGTGCCAGCAGCCCCAGCGGGGTGGCATACAATGAGCAGTTCTTC.

The chain uses TRBV10-1 and TRBJ2-2, with TRBD2 identical over 15 bases. Germline trimming cut 4 bases from V and 5 bases from J; bases unmatched to any gene: 2. In germline, CDR1 is WNHNN, CDR2 SYGVQD (reference sequence). CDR3 size: 16 residues. The CDR3: CASSGGLAGGTGELFF. DNA for the CDR3: TGCGCCAGCAGTGGGGGACTAGCGGGAGGAACCGGGGAGCTGTTTTTT.

The chain is built from TRBV27 and TRBJ1-5; no clear D gene. The ends were cut back, 11 bases at V and 2 bases at J, with 25 bases in the middle. This CDR3 is built from 17 residues. Germline CDR1 is MNHEY and CDR2 is SMNVEV (reference sequence). CDR3 sequence (DNA): TGTGCCTCCTGTGTGACTTCCTTATGCATTGGCAATCAGCCCCAGCATTTT. It translates to CASCVTSLCIGNQPQHF.

The chain employs TRBV14 and TRBJ2-3; D unresolved. The ends were cut back, 2 bases at V and 3 bases at J, with 6 bases in the middle. Germline assignment: CDR1 SGHDN and CDR2 FVKESK. This CDR3 has 13 amino acids. The CDR3: CASSQFRTDTQYF. The CDR3 nucleotides are TGTGCCAGCAGCCAATTTAGAACAGATACGCAGTATTTT.

The chain is built from TRBV4-1 and TRBJ1-1, with a possible D match to TRBD1 (5 bases). The CDR3 length is 17 residues. The ends were cut back, 0 bases at V and 0 bases at J, with 14 bases in the middle. From germline, CDR1 is MGHRA and CDR2 YSYEKL. The CDR3 here is CASSQDMGYRLNTEAFF. CDR3 DNA: TGCGCCAGCAGCCAAGATATGGGTTACAGGTTGAACACTGAAGCTTTCTTT.

This clone was counted only a few times. The CDR3 nucleotides read TGTGCCAGTAGTATAGGCCAGTTGAACACTGAAGCTTTCTTT. This gives the protein CASSIGQLNTEAFF. The chain joins TRBV19 to TRBJ1-1; D uncertain. CDR1 is LNHDA, CDR2 SQIVND, per germline (reference sequence). Trimming removed 1 base at V and 0 bases at J, with 6 bases between. This CDR3 is built from 14 residues.

This chain joins TRBV7-3 and TRBJ2-1, with TRBD1 matching over 7 bases. V shed 5 bases and J 10 bases; nucleotides not matched to a gene: 5. The CDR3 is 12 amino acids. CDR1 SGHTA and CDR2 FQGTGA come from the germline V gene. CDR3 in DNA: TGTGCCAGCAGCGCTACAGGGGTCGAGCAGTTCTTC. Translation: CASSATGVEQFF.

V usage is TRBV7-9 and J usage is TRBJ1-2; D is ambiguous. CDR1 and CDR2 from the germline V gene are SEHNR and FQNEAQ (reference sequence). The CDR3 has 14 amino acids. The ends were cut back, 1 base at V and 5 bases at J, with 11 bases in the middle. The CDR3 DNA reads TGTGCCAGCAGCTTAGGTCACGGAGCGTATGGCTACACCTTC. Its translation is CASSLGHGAYGYTF.

The rearrangement joins TRBV7-2 to TRBJ2-7; 9 bases are a match to TRBD2. Germline V gives CDR1 SGHTA, CDR2 FQGNSA. The CDR3 is 15 amino acids. Germline trimming cut 4 bases from V and 2 bases from J; bases unmatched to any gene: 6. For the CDR3, the DNA is TGTGCCAGCAGCTGGCTAGCGGGGAAGACCTACGAGCAGTACTTC. Amino acid sequence: CASSWLAGKTYEQYF.

The J gene is TRBJ1-1, the V gene TRBV6-5; 7 nucleotides match TRBD1. The CDR3 is made up of 15 amino acids. V gave up 2 bases and J gave up 6 bases; unmatched junction bases: 9. The V gene's germline CDR1 is MNHEY and CDR2 SVGAGI. The CDR3 sequence is CASSYRQGVWAEAFF. The CDR3 nucleotides are TGTGCCAGCAGTTACAGGCAGGGGGTTTGGGCTGAAGCTTTCTTT.

This rearrangement joins TRBV14 to TRBJ2-5; possible D gene TRBD1, 7 bases. This CDR3 comprises 16 residues. V was cut by 2 bases and J by 0 bases, with 13 bases left in between. Germline CDR1 and CDR2: SGHDN and FVKESK. The CDR3 nucleotides are TGTGCCAGCAGCCAAAGGGCAGGGGGGTACCAAGAGACCCAGTACTTC. Protein: CASSQRAGGYQETQYF. The full variable domain, with the rest looked up from reference TRBV14 and TRBJ2-5, is EAGVTQFPSHSVIEKGQTVTLRCDPISGHDNLYWYRRVMGKEIKFLLHFVKESKQDESGMPNNRFLAERTGGTYSTLKVQPAELEDSGVYFCASSQRAGGYQETQYFGPGTRLLVL.

This clone was counted a single time. This chain connects TRBV15 to TRBJ2-3; D might be TRBD2 (6 bases). Trimming removed 5 bases from V and 4 bases from J, with 13 bases in between. CDR3 length equals 14 residues. Per the germline V gene, CDR1 is LNHNV and CDR2 is YYDKDF (reference sequence). The CDR3 DNA reads as TGTGCCACCAGCGACCGGGACTTACCAGATACGCAGTATTTT. Translated, it gives CATSDRDLPDTQYF.